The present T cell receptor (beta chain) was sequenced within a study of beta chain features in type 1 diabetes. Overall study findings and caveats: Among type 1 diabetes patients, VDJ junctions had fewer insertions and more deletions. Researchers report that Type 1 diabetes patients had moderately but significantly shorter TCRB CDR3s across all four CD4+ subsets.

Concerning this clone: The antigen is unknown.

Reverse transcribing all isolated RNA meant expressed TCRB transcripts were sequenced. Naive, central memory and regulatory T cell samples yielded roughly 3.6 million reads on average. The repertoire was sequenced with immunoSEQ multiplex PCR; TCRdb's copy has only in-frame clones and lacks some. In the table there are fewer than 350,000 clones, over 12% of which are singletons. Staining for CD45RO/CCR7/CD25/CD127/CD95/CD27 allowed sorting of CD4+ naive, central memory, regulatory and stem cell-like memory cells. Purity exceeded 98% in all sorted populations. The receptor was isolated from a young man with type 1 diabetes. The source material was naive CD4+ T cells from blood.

The CDR3 DNA reads TGTGCCTGGAGTGTGGCGTCCACAGGGCCTCAGCCCCAGCATTTT. This encodes CAWSVASTGPQPQHF. The rearrangement links TRBV30 to TRBJ1-5; maybe TRBD1 (6 bases). Trimming cost V 0 bases and J 6 bases, with 15 bases left between them. CDR1 is GTSNPN and CDR2 is SVGIG in the germline V gene (reference sequence). The CDR3 contains 15 residues.